This T cell receptor beta chain was captured in a study of blood T cell repertoires in COVID-19. On the study more broadly: The cDNA or gDNA used as material had been derived from T cells, B-cell-depleted T cells, or PBMCs.

Trimming removed 6 bases from V and 4 bases from J, with 16 bases in between. Germline CDR1 reads MNHEY; CDR2 reads SMNVEV (reference sequence). The CDR3 covers 14 residues. In the study's own analysis: Reference gene primer amplification gave nucleated cell count estimates. Data came from immunoSEQ multiplex PCR; TCRdb stores just in-frame clones and leaves some out. That table is the source of V, J and clone size, and D and trimming were worked out from the DNA. The sample lists approximately 36,000 clones; less than 90% were seen once. Recruited during active infection, patients (from Seattle) were subsequently followed longitudinally.

The clonotype originates from a man aged 55 to 70 with COVID-19, enrolled during active disease. Sequences were obtained from peripheral blood. The chain links TRBV27 to TRBJ2-7; D may be TRBD1 (6 bases). The DNA of the CDR3 is TGTGCCAGCAGCCAAAACAGGGCGGGTTACGAGCAGTACTTC. Amino acids: CASSQNRAGYEQYF.